Each of the 15 T cell receptor beta chains below was sequenced from the same sample in a study of beta chain features in type 1 diabetes. What was sequenced were expressed TCRB transcripts, since all of the isolated RNA had been reverse transcribed. TCRdb keeps only in-frame clones here, not all; method: immunoSEQ multiplex PCR. The profile shows about 41,000 clones, roughly 70% of them singletons. These receptors' antigens are unknown. The study, taken as a whole, reports: In all four CD4+ subsets, TCRB CDR3 length was significantly, moderately reduced in type 1 diabetes.

Sequencing used Tregs from blood. These receptor sequences come from a man aged 25-40 years with type 1 diabetes. Some clones in this sample may be carry-over from other donors' samples.

This clone showed up just a few times. The chain recombines TRBV5-5 with TRBJ1-2; D may be TRBD1 (6 bases). The length of the CDR3 is 14 residues. Looked up from germline, CDR1 is SGHKS and CDR2 is YYEKEE (reference sequence). V was trimmed by 3 bases and J by 4 bases, leaving 13 bases between them. In DNA form, the CDR3 reads TGTGCCAGCAGCTCGACGACAGGTCGCTATGGCTACACCTTC. As protein: CASSSTTGRYGYTF. The variable domain in full, completed from reference TRBV5-5 and TRBJ1-2, reads DAGVTQSPTHLIKTRGQQVTLRCSPISGHKSVSWYQQVLGQGPQFIFQYYEKEERGRGNFPDRFSARQFPNYSSELNVNALLLGDSALYLCASSSTTGRYGYTFGSGTRLTVV.

This chain links TRBV2 with TRBJ2-3; TRBD2 matches at 9 bases. Germline V gene data show CDR1 as SNHLY and CDR2 as FYNNEI. The CDR3 has 18 amino acids. The ends lost 4 bases at V and 4 bases at J; junction bases unmatched: 15. The CDR3 sequence is CASSGSMTRRGGPDTQYF. CDR3 DNA sequence: TGTGCCAGCAGTGGCTCCATGACCCGGCGGGGGGGCCCAGATACGCAGTATTTT.

The chain carries TRBV6-6 and TRBJ1-2, with 7 nucleotides matching TRBD1. Germline-derived CDR1 and CDR2 are MNHNY and SVGAGI (reference sequence). The CDR3 length is 16 residues. The V gene end was trimmed by 3 bases and the J gene end by 5 bases; junction bases not matched to a gene: 12. The CDR3: CASSYSTGTEVYGYTF. In nucleotides, the CDR3 is TGTGCCAGCAGTTATTCTACCGGGACAGAAGTTTATGGCTACACCTTC.

CDR3 sequence: CASSLGLAGGETQYF. CDR3 coding DNA: TGCGCCAGCAGCTTGGGACTAGCGGGGGGAGAGACCCAGTACTTC. The chain couples TRBV5-1 to TRBJ2-5, with TRBD2 matching over 13 bases. The trim removed 0 bases at V and 4 bases at J, leaving 0 bases unmatched. The CDR3 has 15 amino acids. The germline gives CDR1 SGHRS, CDR2 YFSETQ.

The rearrangement joins TRBV7-2 to TRBJ2-5, with 9 bases that match TRBD1. The CDR3 covers 14 residues. Trimming took 5 bases from V and 2 from J; bases not matched to a gene: 3. Per the germline V gene, CDR1 is SGHTA and CDR2 is FQGNSA. The CDR3 DNA follows: TGTGCCAGCAGCCTAGGACAGGGGCAAGAGACCCAGTACTTC. Protein sequence: CASSLGQGQETQYF.

This chain uses TRBV19 with TRBJ2-7; D unclear. CDR3 length: 13 amino acids. The germline V gene encodes CDR1 LNHDA and CDR2 SQIVND (reference sequence). Trimming removed 6 bases at V and 2 bases at J, with 11 bases between. The chain's CDR3 is CASSRIGAYEQYF. In DNA, the CDR3 is TGTGCCAGTAGCCGGATCGGAGCCTACGAGCAGTACTTC.

The chain carries TRBV7-9 and TRBJ1-4; no clear D. Germline assignment: CDR1 SEHNR and CDR2 FQNEAQ (reference sequence). V lost 4 bases to trimming and J lost 6 bases, with 12 bases between them. This CDR3 spans 14 amino acids. CDR3 sequence (DNA): TGTGCCAGCAGCTCTCAAGAGCGTTATGAAAAACTGTTTTTT. It is translated as CASSSQERYEKLFF.

In its sample, this clone was seen a few times. V usage is TRBV10-3 and J usage is TRBJ2-5, with TRBD1 matching over 7 bases. Germline CDR1 ENHRY, CDR2 SYGVKD. The CDR3 extends over 13 amino acids. V trimming: 7 bases; J trimming: 2 bases; junction bases outside the gene matches: 4. The CDR3 nucleotides read TGTGCCATCAAACCGGGACAGCAAGAGACCCAGTACTTC. Translating it yields CAIKPGQQETQYF.

V and J are TRBV6-5 and TRBJ2-1; no definite D call. Germline V lookup: CDR1 MNHEY, CDR2 SVGAGI. CDR3 length: 14 residues. The V and J ends lost 3 bases and 0 bases respectively, with 6 bases between them. CDR3 loop: CASSYHSSYNEQFF. As DNA, the CDR3 is TGTGCCAGCAGTTATCACAGCTCCTACAATGAGCAGTTCTTC.

The rearrangement links TRBV2 to TRBJ1-5; the match to TRBD1 covers 8 bases. The V gene's germline CDR1 is SNHLY and CDR2 FYNNEI. V trimming: 5 bases; J trimming: 6 bases; junction bases outside the gene matches: 6. CDR3 length: 14 residues. The CDR3 sequence: CASSSDRASQPQHF. DNA of the CDR3: TGTGCCAGCAGTTCGGACAGGGCAAGTCAGCCCCAGCATTTT.

The chain couples TRBV9 to TRBJ2-5; 7 nucleotides match TRBD1. The DNA end is more similar to TRBJ2-7, so the J call may be wrong. Germline assignment: CDR1 SGDLS and CDR2 YYNGEE. The CDR3 extends over 14 amino acids. Here the CDR3 DNA reads TGTGCCAGCAGCGAGACAGGGCTCTCCTACGAGCAGTACTTC. Protein: CASSETGLSYEQYF.

The J gene is TRBJ2-1, the V gene TRBV7-2, with TRBD2 matching over 13 bases. Germline V CDR1 and CDR2: SGHTA, FQGNSA. The CDR3 runs 15 residues. Trimming removed 5 bases from V and 4 bases from J; junction bases left unmatched: 2. This CDR3 reads CASSTGLAGYNEQFF. The CDR3 nucleotides read TGTGCCAGCAGCACGGGACTAGCGGGGTACAATGAGCAGTTCTTC.

V and J are TRBV5-1 and TRBJ2-3, with TRBD1 matching 10 bases. Losses at the gene ends were 1 base for V and 4 bases for J; bases not matched to a gene: 6. CDR1 and CDR2 from the germline V gene are SGHRS and YFSETQ. The CDR3 contains 16 residues. In nucleotides, the CDR3 is TGCGCCAGCAGCTTGTCCGGGACAGGGGTAGCAGATACGCAGTATTTT. It translates to CASSLSGTGVADTQYF.

The chain uses TRBV11-3 and TRBJ2-7, with 9 bases lining up with TRBD1. In germline, CDR1 is SGHNT, CDR2 YENEEA. The ends lost 5 bases at V and 4 bases at J; junction bases unmatched: 3. The CDR3 sequence is 13 residues long. CDR3 residues: CASSHGQGYEQYF. The CDR3, as DNA: TGTGCCAGCAGCCACGGACAGGGGTACGAGCAGTACTTC.

V usage is TRBV2 and J usage is TRBJ1-5; D ambiguous. The CDR3 spans 15 residues. CDR1 is SNHLY and CDR2 is FYNNEI in the germline V gene. The V gene lost 5 bases and the J gene lost 0 bases, with 11 bases spanning the gap. DNA of the CDR3: TGTGCCAGCAGTCTCGATCTATATAGCAATCAGCCCCAGCATTTT. This codes for CASSLDLYSNQPQHF.